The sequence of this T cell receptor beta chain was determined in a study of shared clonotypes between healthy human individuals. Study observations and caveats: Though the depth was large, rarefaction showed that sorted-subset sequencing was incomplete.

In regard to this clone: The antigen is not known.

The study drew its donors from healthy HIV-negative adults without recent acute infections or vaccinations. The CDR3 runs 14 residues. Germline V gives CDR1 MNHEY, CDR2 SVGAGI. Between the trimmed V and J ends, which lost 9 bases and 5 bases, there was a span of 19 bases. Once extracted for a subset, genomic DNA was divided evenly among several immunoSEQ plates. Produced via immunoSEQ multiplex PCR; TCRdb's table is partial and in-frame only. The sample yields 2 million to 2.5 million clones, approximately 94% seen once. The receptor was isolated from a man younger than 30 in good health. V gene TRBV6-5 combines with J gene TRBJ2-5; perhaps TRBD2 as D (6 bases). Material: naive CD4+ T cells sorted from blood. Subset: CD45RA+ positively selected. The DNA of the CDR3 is TGTGCCAGTCGAGGACTCTCAGGAGGGGAGACCCAGTACTTC. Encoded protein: CASRGLSGGETQYF.